The T cell receptor (beta chain) described here comes from a study of early T cells in non-severe SARS-CoV-2 infection. The CDR3 runs 16 residues. CDR1 and CDR2 (germline): SGHRS, YFSETQ. The V gene end was trimmed by 4 bases and the J gene end by 0 bases; junction bases not matched to a gene: 9. TCRdb reprocessed the 5' RACE reads with MiXCR, giving one entry per CDR3 protein. The data show more than 45,000 distinct CDR3 sequences, with 13% seen just once and roughly a tenth held by the top ten. The table lists this clonotype with many counts. The sample was whole blood. The chain couples TRBV5-1 to TRBJ2-7; TRBD2 agrees at 8 bases. This TCR was recovered from an adult who was a healthcare worker with PCR-confirmed SARS-CoV-2 infection or an uninfected control (not recorded which). The CDR3 nucleotides read TGCGCCAGCAGCGTTGGGGCACTAGCGGCCTCCTACGAGCAGTACTTC. The encoded protein is CASSVGALAASYEQYF.